These 3 T cell receptor beta chains share one sample of origin, sequenced in a study of T cells after yellow fever vaccination. TCRdb passed the 5' RACE reads through MiXCR, listing each CDR3 protein once. In the table there are over 250,000 distinct CDR3 sequences, roughly 4.3% of which are singletons. The starting material was PBMCs, obtained 5 days after the yellow fever booster vaccination. The receptors shown here come from a young man who received the YFV17D yellow fever vaccine.

This clonotype was counted ten times or more. The V and J genes are TRBV5-1 and TRBJ2-5; a possible D gene is TRBD1 (5 bases). V gave up 1 base and J gave up 1 base, with 14 bases separating them. Germline CDR1 SGHRS, CDR2 YFSETQ. This CDR3 has 16 amino acids. Here the CDR3 reads CASSLRTQTPQETQYF. The DNA for the CDR3 is TGCGCCAGCAGCTTGAGGACACAGACCCCCCAAGAGACCCAGTACTTC.

This clonotype was found a few times. J is TRBJ2-3 and V is TRBV5-1, with D possibly matching TRBD1 (6 bases). This CDR3 region has 15 residues. V was pared by 0 bases and J by 5 bases, with 13 bases between. Looked up from germline, CDR1 is SGHRS and CDR2 is YFSETQ. The CDR3 coding sequence is TGCGCCAGCAGCTTGGCCCCAGGGGTGGTAGATACGCAGTATTTT. It translates to CASSLAPGVVDTQYF.

This clonotype was detected ten times or more. V and J are TRBV5-6 and TRBJ2-7; D unresolved. Germline-derived CDR1 and CDR2 are SGHDT and YYEEEE. This CDR3 has 12 residues. The germline V and J ends were trimmed by 1 base and 0 bases, with 2 bases remaining between them. The CDR3 nucleotides read TGTGCCAGCAGCTTGAACTCCTACGAGCAGTACTTC. Translating gives CASSLNSYEQYF.